A single sample gave rise to the 8 T cell receptor beta chains below, sequenced in a study of shared clonotypes between healthy human individuals. Sequenced by immunoSEQ multiplex PCR; TCRdb stores in-frame clones only, minus some. The data hold 100,000 or so clones, with 68% observed a single time. Material for sequencing was memory CD8+ T cells sorted from blood. Subset noted: CD45RO+ cells pooled with CCR7-negative TemRA cells. The receptors were sampled from a young woman in good health.

The chain uses TRBV27 and TRBJ2-7; D not certain. V dropped 2 bases and J dropped 2 bases, with 7 bases sitting between them. Germline-derived CDR1 and CDR2 are MNHEY and SMNVEV (reference sequence). The CDR3 loop spans 13 amino acids. CDR3 sequence: CASSLAAPYEQYF. In DNA form, the CDR3 reads TGTGCCAGCAGTTTAGCGGCTCCCTACGAGCAGTACTTC.

The rearrangement uses TRBV5-1 and TRBJ2-2; 9 nucleotides line up with TRBD2. The CDR3 spans 19 residues. Looked up from germline, CDR1 is SGHRS and CDR2 is YFSETQ. The V gene end was trimmed by 5 bases and the J gene end by 1 base; junction bases not matched to a gene: 15. CDR3 amino acids: CASSRGTSPLPLNTGELFF. CDR3 in DNA: TGCGCCAGCAGTCGGGGGACTAGCCCCTTACCCTTGAACACCGGGGAGCTGTTTTTT.

V gene TRBV7-3 combines with J gene TRBJ2-5, with D perhaps matching TRBD2 (6 bases). The V and J ends lost 3 bases and 3 bases respectively, with 14 bases between them. This CDR3 comprises 15 residues. Germline assignment: CDR1 SGHTA and CDR2 FQGTGA. The CDR3 here is CASSFLGGFEETQYF. For the CDR3, the DNA is TGTGCCAGCAGCTTCCTCGGAGGGTTTGAAGAGACCCAGTACTTC.

This chain connects TRBV19 to TRBJ2-7, with a possible D match to TRBD1 (5 bases). The germline V and J ends were trimmed by 3 bases and 2 bases, with 8 bases remaining between them. The germline gives CDR1 LNHDA, CDR2 SQIVND (reference sequence). The CDR3 consists of 13 residues. This CDR3 is CASSMGLTYEQYF. The CDR3 DNA reads as TGTGCCAGTAGTATGGGGCTGACCTACGAGCAGTACTTC.

The chain links TRBV29-1 to TRBJ2-7; TRBD1 is a possible D gene (6 bases). The length of the CDR3 is 15 residues. The V end lost 7 bases, the J end lost 3 bases, and 22 bases lay between the germline ends. The germline CDR1 and CDR2 sequences are SQVTM and ANQGSEA. This CDR3 is CSAKVTGYPDYEQYF. CDR3 coding DNA: TGCAGCGCCAAAGTAACAGGGTATCCCGACTACGAGCAGTACTTC.

The gene calls are TRBV9 and TRBJ2-3, with TRBD1 matching 7 bases. CDR3 length: 13 residues. V lost 5 bases and J lost 2; bases outside the gene matches: 2. CDR1 is SGDLS and CDR2 is YYNGEE in the germline V gene. CDR3 in amino acids: CASRDRVTDTQYF. For the CDR3, the DNA is TGTGCCAGCAGAGACAGGGTCACAGATACGCAGTATTTT. Drawing the rest from reference TRBV9 and TRBJ2-3, the complete variable domain is DSGVTQTPKHLITATGQRVTLRCSPRSGDLSVYWYQQSLDQGLQFLIQYYNGEERAKGNILERFSAQQFPDLHSELNLSSLELGDSALYFCASRDRVTDTQYFGPGTRLTVL.

The chain recombines TRBV28 with TRBJ2-5; 7 nucleotides agree with TRBD2. Germline loops: CDR1 MDHEN, CDR2 SYDVKM. V was pared by 3 bases and J by 3 bases, with 7 bases of the junction left unmatched. The length of the CDR3 is 15 residues. CDR3 sequence: CASSFRRREKETQYF. DNA of the CDR3: TGTGCCAGCAGTTTTAGGCGGCGGGAGAAAGAGACCCAGTACTTC.

V and J are TRBV28 and TRBJ2-4, with 7 nucleotides matching TRBD1. CDR1 is MDHEN and CDR2 is SYDVKM in the germline V gene. The trim removed 5 bases at V and 15 bases at J, leaving 10 bases unmatched. CDR3 length: 12 amino acids. The CDR3 region is CASSDDREIWYF. CDR3 sequence (DNA): TGTGCCAGCAGTGACGACAGGGAAATTTGGTACTTC. Complete variable domain (other parts from reference TRBV28 and TRBJ2-4): DVKVTQSSRYLVKRTGEKVFLECVQDMDHENMFWYRQDPGLGLRLIYFSYDVKMKEKGDIPEGYSVSREKKERFSLILESASTNQTSMYLCASSDDREIWYFGAGTRLSVL.